One TCR beta chain is described in this entry. The antigen remains unidentified. The record originates from a study of cytotoxic CD8 clonotypes in ibrutinib-treated CLL. Study background: Mean productive templates were about 260,000; mean productive rearrangements were roughly 100,000.

The sequencing depth, 1 in 200,000 to 1 in 1 million T cells, was the target. TCRdb keeps only in-frame clones here, not all; method: immunoSEQ multiplex PCR. The table includes 45,000 to 50,000 clones, approximately 50% detected once. Broader study findings: Clonality went higher at ibrutinib response and then dropped back toward baseline at progression. Public clonotypes were rare and shrank or held steady on treatment.

Germline V gives CDR1 SGHDT, CDR2 YYEEEE. CDR3 length: 15 residues. The V and J ends lost 1 base and 5 bases respectively, with 13 bases between them. The sample here was PBMCs, taken after 12 months of ibrutinib treatment. This rearrangement joins TRBV5-6 to TRBJ1-5; D remains ambiguous. This TCR came from a human donor with chronic lymphocytic leukemia. The CDR3 sequence: CASSLNRRVDQPQHF. In DNA, the CDR3 is TGTGCCAGCAGCTTGAACCGGAGGGTGGATCAGCCCCAGCATTTT.